The T cell receptor (beta chain) described here comes from a study of tumor-infiltrating lymphocytes in localized non-small cell lung cancer. The overall study: Several tumor histologies, both smoking statuses, and some post-neoadjuvant chemotherapy samples were included. Study outcomes and limitations: T-cell fraction did not differ between immunotypes IM1 and IM2.

To note about this clone: Its antigen is unidentified.

After removal of 4 bases from V and 8 bases from J, the junction contained 7 bases not matched to a gene. The CDR3 has 13 residues. Germline-derived CDR1 and CDR2 are SQVTM and ANQGSEA. Data came from immunoSEQ multiplex PCR; TCRdb stores just in-frame clones and leaves some out. The sample consists of some 15,000 clones, 70% to 90% of them appearing once. The TCR sequence derives from a human donor with non-small cell lung cancer. Sequenced input: uninvolved lung tissue not adjacent to the tumor. The gene calls are TRBV29-1 and TRBJ1-4, with TRBD1 matching 7 bases. CDR3 in amino acids: CSVGRQGTEKLFF. In DNA, the CDR3 is TGCAGCGTTGGGCGACAGGGAACGGAAAAACTGTTTTTT. Variable domain in full (rest from reference TRBV29-1 and TRBJ1-4): SAVISQKPSRDICQRGTSLTIQCQVDSQVTMMFWYRQQPGQSLTLIATANQGSEATYESGFVIDKFPISRPNLTFSTLTVSNMSPEDSSIYLCSVGRQGTEKLFFGSGTQLSVL.